Following are 2 T cell receptor beta chains from one sample sequenced in a study of immune reconstitution after stem cell transplant in scleroderma. TCRdb reprocessed the RT-PCR reads with MiXCR, giving one entry per CDR3 protein. The table lists 3,500 to 4,000 distinct CDR3 sequences, 5.7% of them singletons. This sample was gathered before or after autologous hematopoietic stem cell transplantation (not recorded which). These receptors were collected from a female donor with systemic sclerosis.

This clonotype has a count of ten or more. A read error may account for a junction end that differs from germline. The chain employs TRBV7-7 and TRBJ2-5; a possible D gene is TRBD2 (7 bases). CDR1 SSHAT and CDR2 FNYEAQ come from the germline V gene (reference sequence). CDR3 length equals 14 residues. The CDR3 here is CASSLAGGQETQYF. In DNA, the CDR3 is TGTGCCAGCAGCTTAGCCGGGGGGCAAGAGACACAGTACTTC.

In this sample, this clonotype is large. This rearrangement joins TRBV15 to TRBJ1-2; 7 bases map to TRBD1. Germline values: CDR1 LNHNV, CDR2 YYDKDF (reference sequence). Trimming at V came to 0 bases and at J to 2 bases, leaving 3 bases not matched to a gene. The CDR3 spans 15 residues. The CDR3 loop reads CATSRDETGNYGYTF. The CDR3 nucleotides read TGTGCCACCAGCAGAGATGAGACAGGGAACTATGGCTACACCTTC. The whole variable domain, filled in from reference TRBV15 and TRBJ1-2, reads DAMVIQNPRYQVTQFGKPVTLSCSQTLNHNVMYWYQQKSSQAPKLLFHYYDKDFNNEADTPDNFQSRRPNTSFCFLDIRSPGLGDTAMYLCATSRDETGNYGYTFGSGTRLTVV.